This T cell receptor (beta chain) was identified in a study of blood T cell repertoires in COVID-19. Germline V gene lookup returns CDR1 MGHDK and CDR2 SYGVNS. The CDR3 consists of 14 residues. V was shortened by 6 bases and J by 7 bases, with 18 bases between the two germline ends. Cohort placement rested on clinical history that participants reported themselves. Profiling relied on immunoSEQ multiplex PCR, and the TCRdb table lists in-frame clones only, not all of them. The profile shows 400,000 to 450,000 clones, 75% to 90% of them singletons. This sequence originates from a man aged 30 to 39 who had recovered from COVID-19. The sequenced material came from PBMCs or T cells enriched from blood (not recorded which). This sequence joins TRBV25-1 and TRBJ1-2; D uncertain. Here the CDR3 reads CASRPYDKLFGYTF. CDR3 nucleotides: TGTGCCAGCAGACCGTATGATAAGCTCTTTGGCTACACCTTC.